This T cell receptor beta chain was identified in a study of cytomegalovirus exposure and HLA in healthy donors. Study results and limitations: Previous analysis showed most TCR beta V segments were productive about 87% or about 30% of the time. Accurate prediction of most subjects' HLA-A and HLA-B alleles from TCR beta sequences was reported.

The study ran its PCR with 60 Vbeta and 13 Jbeta primers. The method was immunoSEQ multiplex PCR; TCRdb's version includes in-frame clones alone and lacks a portion of them. The sample lists about 140,000 clones; over 80% were seen once. Concerning this clone itself: Its antigen is currently unknown.

Trimming took 1 base from V and 5 from J; bases not matched to a gene: 7. This CDR3 comprises 15 residues. Germline CDR1 and CDR2: MNHEY and SMNVEV (reference sequence). The sample comprised PBMCs. This TCR was recovered from a female donor in good health and CMV-seronegative. V is TRBV27 and J is TRBJ1-1; TRBD1 agrees at 7 bases. The CDR3 DNA reads as TGTGCCAGCAGTTTATATGAGGGGGCAGGGACTGAAGCTTTCTTT. It codes for CASSLYEGAGTEAFF.